This note documents a single T cell receptor beta chain sequence. This sample stems from a study of blood T cell repertoires in COVID-19. Study-wide context: T cells, B-cell-depleted T cells, or PBMCs provided the cDNA or gDNA that served as material.

In the original processing: Nucleated cell number was recorded as an estimate derived from reference gene primer amplification. Method: immunoSEQ multiplex PCR; TCRdb's copy keeps in-frame clones and lacks some. The D gene and trimming were derived from the DNA, and the V and J assignments and clone size from that table. The sample consists of about 250,000 clones, around 80% of them appearing once. V lost 0 bases to trimming and J lost 8 bases, with 21 bases between them. Germline V gene data show CDR1 as SGHRS and CDR2 as YFSETQ. CDR3 size: 17 residues. The TCR sequence derives from a man aged 35-49 years with acute or convalescent COVID-19. The V call is TRBV5-1, the J call TRBJ2-1; tentatively, D is TRBD2 (5 bases). Sample: peripheral blood. In DNA form, the CDR3 reads TGCGCCAGCAGCTTGGAAGGACGGCCGGGATTAGGTGATGAGCAGTTCTTC. Its protein is CASSLEGRPGLGDEQFF. Full variable domain (outside the CDR3, taken from reference TRBV5-1 and TRBJ2-1): KAGVTQTPRYLIKTRGQQVTLSCSPISGHRSVSWYQQTPGQGLQFLFEYFSETQRNKGNFPGRFSGRQFSNSRSEMNVSTLELGDSALYLCASSLEGRPGLGDEQFFGPGTRLTVL.